A single T cell receptor beta chain is shown here with its context. Data came from immunoSEQ multiplex PCR; TCRdb stores just in-frame clones and leaves some out. The sample holds about 4,200 clones; roughly 89% are singletons and the top ten take 8.1%. The V end was cut by 1 base, the J end by 0 bases, with 6 bases between. The CDR3 is 14 residues long. The V gene's germline CDR1 is SGHTA and CDR2 FQGNSA. The sample originates from a study of T cells in lung cancer brain metastases. Specimen: tumor tissue from the primary lung tumor. This TCR derives from a man between 60 and 75 years old with non-small cell lung cancer. This sequence joins TRBV7-2 and TRBJ1-1; D is unresolved. CDR3 sequence reads: CASSLGVLNTEAFF. The CDR3 nucleotides read TGTGCCAGCAGCTTAGGGGTCTTGAACACTGAAGCTTTCTTT.